These 8 T cell receptor beta chains share one sample of origin, sequenced in a study of cytomegalovirus exposure and HLA in healthy donors. Vbeta (60) and Jbeta (13) primers were used in the PCR. Sequenced by immunoSEQ multiplex PCR; TCRdb stores in-frame clones only, minus some. The sample gives roughly 130,000 clones, roughly 84% of which show up once; around 3% is in the top ten. Input material: PBMCs. The receptors here all came from a young woman in good health and CMV-seropositive.

The V and J genes are TRBV7-8 and TRBJ1-4; 9 bases match TRBD1. This CDR3 has 14 residues. V lost 1 base, J lost 8 bases, and 2 bases stayed unmatched. In germline, CDR1 is SGHVS, CDR2 FQNEAQ. CDR3 region: CASSLDRGQEKLFF. The CDR3 nucleotides are TGTGCCAGCAGCTTAGACAGGGGGCAGGAAAAACTGTTTTTT.

This clone appeared a few times. This chain links TRBV27 with TRBJ2-5; perhaps TRBD1 as D (5 bases). Germline CDR1 is MNHEY and CDR2 is SMNVEV (reference sequence). V lost 3 bases to trimming and J lost 3 bases, with 8 bases between them. This CDR3 region has 13 residues. This CDR3 is CASSFQTEETQYF. The CDR3 bases are TGTGCCAGCAGTTTCCAGACAGAAGAGACCCAGTACTTC.

This clone has a single count. Here the CDR3 reads CASSRGTGGAPAFF. The CDR3 coding sequence is TGTGCCAGCAGCCGCGGGACAGGGGGCGCTCCAGCTTTCTTT. The chain is built from TRBV7-9 and TRBJ1-1; TRBD1 agrees at 12 bases. The CDR3 is 14 amino acids. With V trimmed by 5 bases and J by 10 bases, 8 bases remained unmatched. Germline lookup yields CDR1 SEHNR and CDR2 FQNEAQ (reference sequence).

This chain joins TRBV2 and TRBJ2-7, with D possibly matching TRBD1 (6 bases). The germline V gene has CDR1 SNHLY and CDR2 FYNNEI. Trimming cost V 4 bases and J 2 bases, with 18 bases left between them. This CDR3 contains 16 residues. The CDR3: CASSARGLSATYEQYF. CDR3 DNA sequence: TGTGCCAGCAGTGCCAGGGGTTTGAGCGCAACCTACGAGCAGTACTTC.

This sequence joins TRBV19 and TRBJ2-1; TRBD2 matches 10 bases. Losses at the gene ends were 6 bases for V and 5 bases for J; bases not matched to a gene: 10. The CDR3 has 16 residues. CDR1 and CDR2 (germline): LNHDA, SQIVND (reference sequence). The CDR3: CASRSYSGGPDNEQFF. The CDR3 region has the DNA TGTGCCAGTAGATCCTATAGCGGGGGGCCTGACAATGAGCAGTTCTTC.

This rearrangement joins TRBV4-1 to TRBJ1-2; D unresolved. The length of the CDR3 is 15 residues. V was clipped by 0 bases and J by 6 bases, with 14 bases between them. CDR1 MGHRA and CDR2 YSYEKL come from the germline V gene. CDR3: CASSQEMWRWDGYTF. CDR3 DNA sequence: TGCGCCAGCAGCCAAGAGATGTGGCGGTGGGATGGCTACACCTTC.

This clone has a handful of counts. This chain joins TRBV27 and TRBJ1-1; 11 bases are shared with TRBD1. This CDR3 contains 16 residues. J gave up 5 bases and V 4 bases, and 9 bases lay outside the gene matches. Germline V gives CDR1 MNHEY, CDR2 SMNVEV (reference sequence). The CDR3 sequence: CASSYTFGTGGTEAFF. Here the CDR3 DNA reads TGTGCCAGCAGTTACACCTTCGGGACAGGGGGGACTGAAGCTTTCTTT.

This clone occurred a few times. The J gene is TRBJ1-5, the V gene TRBV4-1; D is possibly TRBD1 (6 bases). The CDR3 is 17 residues long. Germline V gene sequence: CDR1 MGHRA, CDR2 YSYEKL. The V gene lost 3 bases and the J gene lost 1 base, with 16 bases spanning the gap. The CDR3 here is CASSQILQGGSNQPQHF. The DNA of the CDR3 is TGCGCCAGCAGCCAGATCCTTCAAGGGGGAAGCAATCAGCCCCAGCATTTT.